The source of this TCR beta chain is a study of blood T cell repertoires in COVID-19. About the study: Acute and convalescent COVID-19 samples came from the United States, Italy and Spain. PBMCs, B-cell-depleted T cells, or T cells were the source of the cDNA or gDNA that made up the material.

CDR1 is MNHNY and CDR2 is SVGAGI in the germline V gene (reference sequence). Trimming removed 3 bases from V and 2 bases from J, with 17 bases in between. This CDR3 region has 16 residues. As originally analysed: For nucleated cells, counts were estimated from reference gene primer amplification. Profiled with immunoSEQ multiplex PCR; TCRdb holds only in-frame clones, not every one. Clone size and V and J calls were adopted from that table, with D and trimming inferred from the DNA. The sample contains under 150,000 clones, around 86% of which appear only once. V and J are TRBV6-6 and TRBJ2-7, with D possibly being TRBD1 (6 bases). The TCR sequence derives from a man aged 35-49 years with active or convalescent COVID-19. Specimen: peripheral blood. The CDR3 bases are TGTGCCAGCAGTTATACAGGGTTAGAAAGGACCTACGAGCAGTACTTC. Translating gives CASSYTGLERTYEQYF.